These 2 T cell receptor beta chains came from one sample sequenced in a study of blood T cell repertoires in COVID-19. Sequencing was performed with immunoSEQ multiplex PCR; in TCRdb, only in-frame clones are kept and a portion is missing. The table records 100,000 to 140,000 clones, roughly 83% of them present only once. Sequenced: peripheral blood. The receptor set was obtained from a human donor in a cohort sampled during active COVID-19.

This sequence joins TRBV7-3 and TRBJ2-4, with TRBD1 matching 7 bases. There are 13 residues in the CDR3. Germline assignment: CDR1 SGHTA and CDR2 FQGTGA. The junction had 1 base not matched to a gene; V was cut back by 1 base and J by 7 bases. CDR3 bases: TGTGCCAGCAGCTTAAGCAGGGGGAACATTCAGTACTTC. It translates to CASSLSRGNIQYF.

The CDR3 is CASRLAGTPDTQYF. CDR3 sequence (DNA): TGTGCCAGTCGACTAGCGGGGACCCCAGATACGCAGTATTTT. The chain uses TRBV19 and TRBJ2-3; 11 nucleotides align to TRBD2. Germline values: CDR1 LNHDA, CDR2 SQIVND (reference sequence). The V segment lost 8 bases and the J segment 4 bases; nucleotides outside the gene matches: 5. The CDR3 contains 14 residues.